This T cell receptor beta chain stems from a study of shared clonotypes between healthy human individuals. Sequencing was at deep level. The method was immunoSEQ multiplex PCR; TCRdb's version includes in-frame clones alone and lacks a portion of them. The profile covers under 1,100,000 clones, with approximately 70% appearing a single time and over 1.3% taken by the ten largest. Into CD45RA+ naive and CD45RA-negative memory subsets, the CD4+ cells were split. Trimming stripped 3 bases from V and 8 bases from J, with 10 bases between. CDR1 SNHLY and CDR2 FYNNEI come from the germline V gene. The CDR3 runs 12 residues.

This sequence joins TRBV2 and TRBJ1-2; D remains unclear. The sequence was obtained from a man between 18 and 29 years old in good health. The material sequenced was memory CD4+ T cells sorted from blood. The subset here: CD45RA-negative fraction. The chain's CDR3 is CASSEMGQGYTF. CDR3 coding DNA: TGTGCCAGCAGTGAGATGGGCCAAGGCTACACCTTC.